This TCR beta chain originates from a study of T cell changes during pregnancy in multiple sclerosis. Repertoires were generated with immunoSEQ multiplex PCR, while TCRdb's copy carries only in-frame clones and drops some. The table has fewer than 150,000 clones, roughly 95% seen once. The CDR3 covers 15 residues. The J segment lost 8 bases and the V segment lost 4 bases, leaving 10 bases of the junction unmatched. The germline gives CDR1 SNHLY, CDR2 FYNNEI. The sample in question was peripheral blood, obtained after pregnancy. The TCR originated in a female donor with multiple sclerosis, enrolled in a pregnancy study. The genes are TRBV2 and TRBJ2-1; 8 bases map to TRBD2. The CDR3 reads CASSGIAGHRDEQFF. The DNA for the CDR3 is TGTGCCAGCAGTGGAATAGCGGGGCATAGGGATGAGCAGTTCTTC. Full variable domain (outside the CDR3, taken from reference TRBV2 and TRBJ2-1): EPEVTQTPSHQVTQMGQEVILRCVPISNHLYFYWYRQILGQKVEFLVSFYNNEISEKSEIFDDQFSVERPDGSNFTLKIRSTKLEDSAMYFCASSGIAGHRDEQFFGPGTRLTVL.